This T cell receptor beta chain was found in a study of CD8+CD57+ T cells in acquired aplastic anemia. Study in general: Roughly 3.2 ug was the average amount of DNA from sorted CD4+ and CD8+ cells.

Regarding this clonotype: As yet, its antigen is unknown.

Patients chosen for sequencing had shown CD8+CD57+ cell expansion by flow cytometry. The template for TCR beta VDJ and CDR3 sequence profiling was genomic DNA. Via MiXCR, TCRdb re-called the reads, giving one row per CDR3 protein. Of some 200,000 distinct CDR3 sequences in the sample, around 49% were seen once. Germline lookup yields CDR1 SGHRS and CDR2 YFSETQ. The CDR3 loop spans 12 amino acids. V was trimmed by 5 bases and J by 8 bases, leaving 11 bases between them. Study-wide findings and caveats: There were twenty-nine CD8+ CDR3 sequences that occurred in both patients and controls.

The gene calls are TRBV5-1 and TRBJ2-1; D unclear. The sequencing sample was made of sorted CD4+, CD8+, or CD8+CD57+ T cells (not recorded which) from PBMCs. The receptor comes from a human donor with aplastic anemia. CDR3 in amino acids: CASSKEVDEQFF. The DNA for the CDR3 is TGCGCCAGCAGTAAGGAAGTGGATGAGCAGTTCTTC.